This T cell receptor beta chain was identified during a study of OX40 agonist ivuxolimab in advanced cancers. In the study overall: Prior anti-PD-1, anti-PD-L1 or anti-CTLA-4 therapy did not bar entry, and 30% to 40% had some. Whole-study findings and limits: More expanded clones were seen, on average, in CD8+ T cells than in CD4+. Expanded peripheral T-cell antigen specificity went undetermined.

With baseline, cycle 4 day 1, and cycle 7 day 1 as timepoints, blood was sampled. Sequencing was performed with immunoSEQ multiplex PCR; in TCRdb, only in-frame clones are kept and a portion is missing. The table includes about 82,000 clones, roughly nine tenths detected once. Details on this clone: The antigen remains unidentified.

The CDR3 runs 15 residues. Germline assignment: CDR1 KGHSH and CDR2 LQKENI. V shed 6 bases and J 2 bases; nucleotides not matched to a gene: 8. This clonotype originated in an adult with an advanced solid tumor such as melanoma, head and neck, liver or kidney cancer. Material: CD4+ or CD8+ T cells sorted from blood, obtained in a trial of the OX40 agonist ivuxolimab. The chain has TRBV18 and TRBJ2-3, with 7 bases that match TRBD2. CDR3 nucleotide sequence: TGTGCCAGCTCGGGGGGGTCCTGGGACACAGATACGCAGTATTTT. Translation: CASSGGSWDTDTQYF.